Listed here are 20 T cell receptor beta chains from one sample, sequenced in a study of early stage breast cancer tumors. Sequencing was performed with immunoSEQ multiplex PCR; in TCRdb, only in-frame clones are kept and a portion is missing. The sample has tens of thousands of clones; around 70% are singletons. Sequenced sample: blood. All receptors derive from a person aged 55 to 75 with breast cancer.

This sequence joins TRBV28 and TRBJ1-5; D remains unclear. The germline gives CDR1 MDHEN, CDR2 SYDVKM. This CDR3 region has 14 residues. The V gene lost 11 bases and the J gene lost 0 bases, with 14 bases spanning the gap. As DNA, the CDR3 is TGTGCCGGCTCCGCCAGAATTAGCAATCAGCCCCAGCATTTT. Its protein product is CAGSARISNQPQHF.

This rearrangement joins TRBV9 to TRBJ2-3, with D tentatively TRBD1 (6 bases). This CDR3 has 16 amino acids. The germline V and J ends were trimmed by 0 bases and 0 bases, with 11 bases remaining between them. CDR1 is SGDLS and CDR2 is YYNGEE in the germline V gene. This CDR3 is CASSVGTATSTDTQYF. The DNA for the CDR3 is TGTGCCAGCAGCGTAGGGACAGCCACTAGCACAGATACGCAGTATTTT.

This rearrangement joins TRBV27 to TRBJ2-6; D remains ambiguous. The CDR3 covers 16 residues. Trimming removed 2 bases at V and 0 bases at J, with 8 bases between. CDR1 is MNHEY and CDR2 is SMNVEV in the germline V gene (reference sequence). CDR3 DNA: TGTGCCAGCAGTTTAGTGGGCCTCTCTGGGGCCAACGTCCTGACTTTC. Protein product: CASSLVGLSGANVLTF. The whole variable domain, filled in from reference TRBV27 and TRBJ2-6, reads EAQVTQNPRYLITVTGKKLTVTCSQNMNHEYMSWYRQDPGLGLRQIYYSMNVEVTDKGDVPEGYKVSRKEKRNFPLILESPSPNQTSLYFCASSLVGLSGANVLTFGAGSRLTVL.

This sequence joins TRBV7-9 and TRBJ2-1; D perhaps matches TRBD1 (5 bases). This CDR3 has 15 amino acids. Germline CDR1 reads SEHNR; CDR2 reads FQNEAQ (reference sequence). Trimming removed 3 bases from V and 4 bases from J, with 13 bases in between. The CDR3 region has the DNA TGTGCCAGCAGCTTGGGGCCTCAACTGTACAATGAGCAGTTCTTC. It is translated as CASSLGPQLYNEQFF.

This clone was detected only a few times. An end of the junction differs from the germline gene, which may be a read error. The chain uses TRBV18 and TRBJ2-7; perhaps D is TRBD1 or TRBD2 (5 bases each). This CDR3 has 15 amino acids. Germline values: CDR1 KGHSH, CDR2 LQKENI. CDR3 in DNA: TGTGCCAGCCGGCACCGGGACGGAGCCTCCCACGAGCAGTACTTC. Its translation is CASRHRDGASHEQYF.

The V call is TRBV5-1, the J call TRBJ2-7; possibly TRBD2 for D (6 bases). CDR1 SGHRS and CDR2 YFSETQ come from the germline V gene. This CDR3 has 14 residues. The V gene lost 5 bases and the J gene lost 5 bases, with 17 bases spanning the gap. In DNA, the CDR3 is TGCGCCAGCAGGCCCGGGGCGGGAAGGAACGAGCAGTACTTC. This encodes CASRPGAGRNEQYF.

The V and J genes are TRBV7-2 and TRBJ2-7; 10 nucleotides agree with TRBD1. Germline assignment: CDR1 SGHTA and CDR2 FQGNSA. V shed 0 bases, J shed 3 bases, and the junction held 8 bases outside the gene matches. CDR3 length: 17 residues. CDR3 in DNA: TGTGCCAGCAGCTTAGCCCCCGGGACAGGGGATCGCTACGAGCAGTACTTC. As protein: CASSLAPGTGDRYEQYF.

This chain uses TRBV7-9 with TRBJ1-5, with D possibly matching TRBD1 (5 bases). Trimming took off 1 base at V and 0 bases at J, with 16 bases between the two ends. Germline CDR1 and CDR2: SEHNR and FQNEAQ (reference sequence). This CDR3 is built from 18 residues. The CDR3 DNA sequence: TGTGCCAGCAGCTTAGGGGGCTCGGGGTATTTTAGCAATCAGCCCCAGCATTTT. The encoded protein is CASSLGGSGYFSNQPQHF.

This rearrangement joins TRBV7-9 to TRBJ1-2; D is ambiguous. The germline gives CDR1 SEHNR, CDR2 FQNEAQ (reference sequence). Trimming took off 5 bases at V and 5 bases at J, with 12 bases between the two ends. There are 13 residues in the CDR3. CDR3 loop: CASSGGPRYGYTF. CDR3 bases: TGTGCCAGCAGCGGAGGACCCCGGTATGGCTACACCTTC.

V and J are TRBV27 and TRBJ1-1; D unresolved. Germline values: CDR1 MNHEY, CDR2 SMNVEV (reference sequence). The CDR3 sequence is 15 residues long. V was cut by 0 bases and J by 1 base, with 9 bases left in between. The CDR3 nucleotides are TGTGCCAGCAGTTTATCCGTTTACCGGAACACTGAAGCTTTCTTT. Residues: CASSLSVYRNTEAFF.

This sequence joins TRBV14 and TRBJ1-3; D is possibly TRBD1 (6 bases). The V end lost 0 bases, the J end lost 8 bases, and 8 bases lay between the germline ends. The CDR3 is made up of 13 amino acids. Per germline, CDR1 SGHDN and CDR2 FVKESK. For the CDR3, the DNA is TGTGCCAGCAGCCAAGATCGGGGGCACACCATATATTTT. It yields the protein CASSQDRGHTIYF.

V and J are TRBV5-1 and TRBJ2-7, with TRBD2 matching 9 bases. With 1 base clipped from V and 0 bases from J, the junction kept 2 bases outside the gene matches. This CDR3 has 15 amino acids. Looked up from germline, CDR1 is SGHRS and CDR2 is YFSETQ. This CDR3 is CASSLLAGASYEQYF. DNA of the CDR3: TGCGCCAGCAGCTTGTTAGCGGGGGCCTCCTACGAGCAGTACTTC.

This clone was found a few times. This sequence joins TRBV6-5 and TRBJ1-5; D possibly corresponds to TRBD1 (6 bases). The CDR3 runs to 13 residues. In germline, CDR1 is MNHEY, CDR2 SVGAGI. V lost 7 bases to trimming and J lost 7 bases, with 14 bases between them. The CDR3 is CASTTGWGQPQHF. The CDR3 nucleotides read TGTGCCAGCACCACAGGGTGGGGGCAGCCCCAGCATTTT.

V gene TRBV28 combines with J gene TRBJ1-4, with a possible D match to TRBD1 (5 bases). The germline V and J ends were trimmed by 6 bases and 7 bases, with 12 bases remaining between them. From germline, CDR1 is MDHEN and CDR2 SYDVKM. CDR3 length equals 13 residues. The chain's CDR3 is CASRGDAGEKLFF. CDR3 coding DNA: TGTGCCAGCAGGGGGGACGCGGGTGAAAAACTGTTTTTT.

Only a few counts were recorded for this clone. In the same sample, other DNA sequences code for this CDR3. The chain couples TRBV6-5 to TRBJ1-2; a possible D gene is TRBD1 (5 bases). V lost 6 bases and J lost 4, with 15 bases in between. The CDR3 contains 14 residues. The germline V gene encodes CDR1 MNHEY and CDR2 SVGAGI. The CDR3 nucleotides read TGTGCCAGCAGACCCCAGGGAGCGGGCTATGGCTACACCTTC. It codes for CASRPQGAGYGYTF.

This clone showed up just once. The chain recombines TRBV6-5 with TRBJ1-3; TRBD1 matches 9 bases. CDR3 length: 15 amino acids. CDR1 is MNHEY, CDR2 SVGAGI, per germline. The V segment lost 3 bases and the J segment 3 bases; nucleotides outside the gene matches: 3. The CDR3 protein is CASSYRTGDGNTIYF. CDR3 nucleotides: TGTGCCAGCAGTTATAGGACAGGGGATGGAAACACCATATATTTT.

Only one count was recorded for this clone. The chain recombines TRBV11-2 with TRBJ2-7, with a tentative D call TRBD1 (5 bases). Trimming took 1 base from V and 2 from J, leaving 9 bases between them. CDR1 is SGHAT, CDR2 FQNNGV, per germline. The CDR3 runs to 14 residues. The CDR3 loop reads CASSLGQFTYEQYF. The DNA of the CDR3 is TGTGCCAGCAGCTTAGGACAGTTTACCTACGAGCAGTACTTC.

The CDR3 protein is CASSPGGAGGLYTGELFF. For the CDR3, the DNA is TGTGCCAGCAGCCCTGGAGGAGCGGGGGGCCTTTACACCGGGGAGCTGTTTTTT. The rearrangement links TRBV5-4 to TRBJ2-2; 9 nucleotides align to TRBD2. V shed 4 bases and J 3 bases; nucleotides not matched to a gene: 13. The CDR3 has 18 amino acids. Per the germline V gene, CDR1 is SGHNT and CDR2 is YYREEE (reference sequence).

The chain joins TRBV2 to TRBJ2-2, with D unresolved. Germline-derived CDR1 and CDR2 are SNHLY and FYNNEI. Trimming took off 8 bases at V and 1 base at J, with 8 bases between the two ends. This CDR3 contains 13 residues. Written as DNA, the CDR3 is TGTGCCAGCCTGCGAGAGAACACCGGGGAGCTGTTTTTT. Encoded protein: CASLRENTGELFF.

The gene calls are TRBV5-1 and TRBJ2-5; a weak D match, TRBD1 (7 bases). CDR1 and CDR2 (germline): SGHRS, YFSETQ. V was pared by 4 bases and J by 4 bases, with 11 bases between. There are 13 residues in the CDR3. In DNA form, the CDR3 reads TGCGCCAGCAGCGCGGGGACAGTAGAGACCCAGTACTTC. This encodes CASSAGTVETQYF. The complete variable domain, with remaining parts taken from reference TRBV5-1 and TRBJ2-5, reads KAGVTQTPRYLIKTRGQQVTLSCSPISGHRSVSWYQQTPGQGLQFLFEYFSETQRNKGNFPGRFSGRQFSNSRSEMNVSTLELGDSALYLCASSAGTVETQYFGPGTRLLVL.